The following is a T cell receptor beta chain sequence with its context. The antigen this receptor binds is unknown. Base qualities were left out, and no much larger clone turns up one base away. The sample carries other DNA sequences with the same CDR3. The germline V gene specifies SNHLY as CDR1 and FYNNEI as CDR2. V gives up 1 base and J gives up 4 bases, and the segment between their germline ends measures 5 bases. Taken from cysteine to phenylalanine, the CDR3 has 13 residues. Only the CDR3 region is kept as DNA, spanning 39 bases read in frame from base 1. Using the deep immunoSEQ assay, TCR CDR3 regions were amplified from genomic DNA by multiplex PCR. Extracted genomic DNA from each cell subset was distributed evenly across all wells of several immunoSEQ 96-well plates, and each plate was treated as a replicate. For sorted subsets, approximately 190 ng genomic DNA, equal to tens of thousands of T cell genomes, was loaded into each replicate PCR. Purified libraries were quantified with a Qubit 3.0 fluorometer, sized on a Bioanalyzer 2100, and re-quantified with the KAPA Library Quantification kit. Every immunoSEQ 96-well plate was sequenced on a separate single-read 150-cycle Illumina NextSeq 550 flow cell. On the authors' methods: Because only junctional sequences without quality scores were contained in the immunoSEQ output, filtering matching that applied to full-length reads could not be performed. To assign V/J genes and CDR3, sequences were annotated using PyIR, a Python wrapper for IgBLAST v1.9, with IMGT germline references. Reads were filtered out if the reads had weak V/J assignments (E-value above 1e-6), no CDR3, stop codons, out-of-frame junctions, or ambiguous translated residues. A V3J clonotype was defined by an identical inferred V gene, J gene, and CDR3 amino acid sequence. Percentage overlap between repertoires was calculated by dividing the number of shared unique clonotypes by the size of the smaller repertoire. Three approaches were used to assess repertoire richness: RTK rarefaction, the Chao1 estimator, and Recon v2.1 estimates of unobserved clonotypes. OLGA was used to compute generation probabilities for all TCRbeta clonotypes that the gDNA method yielded from four donors. TCRdb stores this immuneACCESS table with in-frame sequences only. Part of the clones is absent; in the studies checked, under half of the shortfall reflects unresolved V genes, and no reason is known for the rest. The V and J calls and clone size come from that table; D and trimming were worked out from the DNA. Within this sample are around 1,900,000 clones, with just over 90% of them counted one time only. Approximately 1.6% of the sample goes to the ten largest clones.

This sample was included in a study of shared clonotypes between healthy human individuals (dated by TCRdb to the early 2020s). Concerning the study at large: The cohort comprised two women and a few men aged 18 to 49 years. To increase sequencing depth and limit assay-specific biases, different laboratories used diverse techniques to prepare libraries and sequence TCR repertoires. For each donor, CD4 naive and CD4 memory were each run on three plates, CD8 naive on two plates, and CD8 memory on one plate. Between about 0.94 and 8.9 billion PBMCs per donor were obtained by leukapheresis. The study deeply sequenced blood TCR repertoires of about 5 healthy adults to estimate repertoire size and the extent of clonotype sharing between individuals. The paper's findings and limits, for the study overall: Larger estimated clonotype richness was generally found for naive subsets than for memory subsets. Even with the large sequencing depth, rarefaction of the sorted-subset datasets indicated that sequencing was incomplete. Clonotypes shared by all four sorted-subset donors showed higher generation probabilities than non-shared clonotypes. Because the study included only a small number of donors, the genetic and exposure-history diversity represented was limited. Sampling was restricted to blood, and TCR repertoires in tissues likely differ from the TCR repertoires found in blood. When four donors were compared, the shared fraction of clonotypes was 5% to 6.5% for naive CD4, more than 3% for naive CD8, more than 2% for memory CD4, and roughly 0.43% for memory CD8. Pairwise subsampling led to the expectation that sequencing depth would affect the degree of clonotype sharing among donors.

CD8 naive samples consisted of CD45RO-negative cells that were positively selected for CCR7, yielding a CD45RA+CCR7+ population without TemRA cells. The donors were healthy, HIV-negative adults who had no recently reported acute infections or vaccinations. Every donor was a Caucasian adult living in Nashville, Tennessee, USA. After blood collection by leukapheresis, PBMCs were isolated using Ficoll-Histopaque density gradient centrifugation and then cryopreserved in the vapor phase of liquid nitrogen. Analytical flow cytometry was used to check the purity and quantity of every magnetically sorted T cell population. From each sorted fraction, genomic DNA was isolated and quantified by UV absorbance on a Nanodrop 2000c.

The sequence derives from a man younger than 35 in good health. Some clones in this sample may be carry-over from other donors' samples. This chain joins TRBV2 to TRBJ1-5, with a tentative D gene TRBD1 over 5 matching bases. Sequencing was carried out using naive CD8+ T cells from PBMCs. Taken with the paper, the label for cell subset or site translates to: CD45RA+CCR7+. The sequenced DNA is TGTGCCAGCAGTGAAGGGGGGAATCAGCCCCAGCATTTT. The encoded protein is CASSEGGNQPQHF.